This is a list of T cell receptor beta chains from one sample in a study of shared T cell receptors in the human thymus. The data were produced by immunoSEQ multiplex PCR, yet TCRdb's version contains in-frame clones alone and is incomplete. The table includes roughly 550,000 clones, more than 75% detected once. The data were also submitted as part of a second study, on human thymus T cells.

The specimen was thymocytes. All receptors come from a boy younger than two with a congenital heart defect. The CDR3 runs from the conserved cysteine through the conserved F or W. A D gene is named only where the DNA matches it firmly. Some rows mark clone size as missing; the rest say once, few, many or name a class of expanded clone.

J gene,D gene,V gene,clone size,CDR3 DNA,CDR3 protein
TRBJ1-5,TRBD1,TRBV28,-,TGTGCCAGCAGTCCGACAGGGATGCCCCAGCATTTT,CASSPTGMPQHF
TRBJ1-2,TRBD1,TRBV27,-,TGTGCCAGCAGTAGAAGGGTTCCGACAGGGGACTATGGCTACACCTTC,CASSRRVPTGDYGYTF
TRBJ2-7,-,TRBV28,-,TGTGCCAGCAGTTTGATTGCTAGCTCCCACGAGCAGTACTTC,CASSLIASSHEQYF
TRBJ2-3,TRBD2,TRBV5-4,once,TGTGCCAGCAGCTCCCGACCCGGTAGCGGGGTTACCACAGATACGCAGTATTTT,CASSSRPGSGVTTDTQYF
TRBJ2-2,TRBD2,TRBV5-1,-,TGCGCCAGCAGCCGCCACGGCGGGAGGGACACCGGGGAGCTGTTTTTT,CASSRHGGRDTGELFF
TRBJ2-3,TRBD2,TRBV4-3,-,TGCGCCAGCAGCCAAGAGTGGGGGACTAGCGGGAGAGTCACAGATACGCAGTATTTT,CASSQEWGTSGRVTDTQYF
TRBJ2-7,TRBD2,TRBV25-1,-,TGTGCCAGCAGTGAATCAGCGGGAGGAGTGGGGTCTGACGAGCAGTACTTC,CASSESAGGVGSDEQYF
TRBJ1-4,-,TRBV4-1,-,TGCGCCAGCAGCCAAGATTGGCCCAGGGATGAAAAACTGTTTTTT,CASSQDWPRDEKLFF
TRBJ2-2,-,TRBV7-9,-,TGTGCCAGCAGCCGGAGGGGCACCGGGGAGCTGTTTTTT,CASSRRGTGELFF
TRBJ1-2,TRBD1,TRBV28,-,TGTGCCAGCAGTTTGGGGAGGACGGGACAGGGGAACTATGGCTACACCTTC,CASSLGRTGQGNYGYTF
TRBJ2-3,-,TRBV6-6,-,TGTGCCAGCAGTCCCGGGACACCAGAGACGCAGTATTTT,CASSPGTPETQYF
TRBJ2-1,-,TRBV5-1,-,TGCGCCAGCAGCCCGCTGTCGGGTGGTGAGCAGTTCTTC,CASSPLSGGEQFF
TRBJ1-1,-,TRBV10-3,-,TGTGCCATCAGTGAGTCGACTCGGGGAGGCGGGGAGAACACTGAAGCTTTCTTT,CAISESTRGGGENTEAFF
TRBJ2-7,TRBD2,TRBV6-6,-,TGTGCCAGCAGCCCAGCGGGAGTGGGCCACGAGCAGTACTTC,CASSPAGVGHEQYF
TRBJ2-3,TRBD2,TRBV7-9,few,TGTGCCAGCAGCTCCACTCCGACTAGCGGGAGAATAGATACGCAGTATTTT,CASSSTPTSGRIDTQYF
TRBJ2-5,-,TRBV10-1,once,TGCGCCTTACAGGGGAGGCTAGCGGGCGACCCGGGCCCCGAAGAGACCCAGTACTTC,CALQGRLAGDPGPEETQYF
TRBJ1-1,TRBD1,TRBV4-2,-,TGTGCCAGCAGCCAAGATTTTAACAAGGGACAGGGGTTTCGAATGAACACTGAAGCTTTCTTT,CASSQDFNKGQGFRMNTEAFF
TRBJ1-4,-,TRBV7-6,-,TGTGCCAGCAGCTTACGGGCCAGGGCCGCAACTAATGAAAAACTGTTTTTT,CASSLRARAATNEKLFF
TRBJ2-1,-,TRBV10-3,-,TGTGCCATCAGCGAGGCAGGGGATGGTTACAATGAGCAGTTCTTC,CAISEAGDGYNEQFF
TRBJ1-5,-,TRBV10-3,-,TGTGCCATCAGTGGGCGGGGGGGTAGCAATCAGCCCCAGCATTTT,CAISGRGGSNQPQHF
TRBJ2-1,TRBD2,TRBV14,-,TGTGCCAGCAGCCGACCCGCGACTAGCGGGAGGGTAACCTACAATGAGCAGTTCTTC,CASSRPATSGRVTYNEQFF
TRBJ1-4,TRBD1,TRBV5-4,few,TGTGCCAGCAGCCGGGGACAGGGCGGTGAAAAACTGTTTTTT,CASSRGQGGEKLFF
TRBJ2-7,TRBD2,TRBV5-4,-,TGTGCCAGCAGCTTGGCCCCGACTAGCGGAGCGACCTACGAGCAGTACTTC,CASSLAPTSGATYEQYF
TRBJ2-7,TRBD1,TRBV11-3,-,TGTGCCAGCAGCCCGAGGGGGCACTACGAGCAGTACTTC,CASSPRGHYEQYF
TRBJ2-1,TRBD2,TRBV4-2,-,TGTGCCAGCAGCCCCGCGCTAGCGGTTTACAATGAGCAGTTCTTC,CASSPALAVYNEQFF
TRBJ2-7,-,TRBV23-1,once,TGCGCCAGCCCCCAGCTGGGCCCGTCCTGTTACTCCTACGAGCAGTACTTC,CASPQLGPSCYSYEQYF
TRBJ2-5,-,TRBV6-6,once,TGTGCCAGCAGTTACGGGCTCCAAGAGACCCAGTACTTC,CASSYGLQETQYF
TRBJ1-2,-,TRBV6-6,-,TGTGCCAGCAGTTACACCGAGAGAGCTGGCTACACCTTC,CASSYTERAGYTF
TRBJ2-3,TRBD2,TRBV7-2,-,TGTGCCAGCAGCTTAGGTGGGACTAGCGGAAGTAGCACAGATACGCAGTATTTT,CASSLGGTSGSSTDTQYF
TRBJ1-4,-,TRBV27,once,TGTGCCAGCAGTTTATGGTTCGGGGAGGGAGGTGAAAAACTGTTTTTT,CASSLWFGEGGEKLFF
TRBJ1-4,TRBD1,TRBV7-2,-,TGTGCCAGCAGCTTAGTGCCGTCGGCGACAGGGATTCGGGAAAAACTGTTTTTT,CASSLVPSATGIREKLFF
TRBJ2-3,-,TRBV7-2,-,TGTGCCAGCAGCTGTCACGGACTTCCAGATACGCAGTATTTT,CASSCHGLPDTQYF
TRBJ1-1,-,TRBV5-1,-,TGCGCCAGCAGCTTGGGAGACACTGAAGCTTTCTTT,CASSLGDTEAFF
TRBJ2-3,TRBD2,TRBV10-1,-,TGCGCCAGCAGTTCGGAAGTACCCGCTAGCGGCTCTAGCACAGATACGCAGTATTTT,CASSSEVPASGSSTDTQYF
TRBJ2-5,TRBD2,TRBV30,-,TGTGCCTGGAGTAGGGTAGCGGGAGGAGACGAGACCCAGTACTTC,CAWSRVAGGDETQYF
TRBJ2-1,TRBD1,TRBV18,-,TGTGCCAGCTCGCCCCGGGACAGGGGGGGCAATGAGCAGTTCTTC,CASSPRDRGGNEQFF
TRBJ2-2,-,TRBV29-1,-,TGCAGCGTTGAAGTCTATCCGAACACCGGGGAGCTGTTTTTT,CSVEVYPNTGELFF
TRBJ1-1,TRBD1,TRBV28,-,TGTGCCAGCAGTTTTAGGACAGGGGCCGACACTGAAGCTTTCTTT,CASSFRTGADTEAFF
TRBJ1-1,TRBD1,TRBV27,-,TGTGCCAGCAGCACCACGACAGGGAGTTTAGCTGAAGCTTTCTTT,CASSTTTGSLAEAFF
TRBJ2-3,TRBD2,TRBV7-3,-,TGTGCCAGCAGCTTAACATCTAGCGGGACCTACCGCACAGATACGCAGTATTTT,CASSLTSSGTYRTDTQYF
TRBJ1-5,-,TRBV28,-,TGTGCCAGCAGTTCCCCCCGGGGGAGGGAAACCAATCAGCCCCAGCATTTT,CASSSPRGRETNQPQHF
TRBJ2-5,TRBD1,TRBV12-5,once,TGTGCTAGTGGTTTGGTCATCATGTTTGGGACAGGTGAGTGGGAGACCCAGTACTTC,CASGLVIMFGTGEWETQYF
TRBJ2-1,-,TRBV29-1,few,TGCAGCGTTACCGGGACTTCCCTGCGGGATGAGCAGTTCTTC,CSVTGTSLRDEQFF
TRBJ2-7,TRBD1,TRBV27,-,TGTGCCAGCAAGATAAACAGGGGACGGAGGTACGAGCAGTACTTC,CASKINRGRRYEQYF
TRBJ2-4,TRBD2,TRBV4-3,-,TGCGCCAGCAGCCAAGGCGGGCTAGCGGGAGAAGCCAAAAACATTCAGTACTTC,CASSQGGLAGEAKNIQYF
TRBJ2-7,TRBD2,TRBV10-1,-,TGCGCCAGCAGTGATGCTTCAGGCGGACTAGCCGCTGCGGAGCAGTACTTC,CASSDASGGLAAAEQYF
TRBJ1-1,-,TRBV11-2,-,TGTGCCAGCAGATATACAATCTCGGGGGGCGCCTCGTTTGTAGCTTTCTTT,CASRYTISGGASFVAFF
TRBJ2-2,TRBD2,TRBV4-2,once,TGTGCCAGCAGGCCTACTAGCGGGAACAACACCGGGGAGCTGTTTTTT,CASRPTSGNNTGELFF
TRBJ1-2,-,TRBV7-6,once,TGTGCCAGCACCCAAATGGGGGCGGATGGCTACACCTTC,CASTQMGADGYTF
TRBJ2-5,TRBD2,TRBV27,-,TGTGCCAGCAGTTTAAAGGGACTAGCGCGCCGTCCCCCTAAAGAGACCCAGTACTTC,CASSLKGLARRPPKETQYF